This T cell receptor (beta chain) was identified during a study of glioma-infiltrating T cells after dendritic cell vaccination. Study-wide context: Patients received autologous tumor lysate-pulsed dendritic cell vaccination between about 2003 and 2013. Dendritic cells derived from monocytes and pulsed with autologous tumor lysate formed the vaccine.

Between the trimmed V and J ends, which lost 7 bases and 3 bases, there was a span of 9 bases. There are 12 residues in the CDR3. Germline CDR1 reads SNHLY; CDR2 reads FYNNEI. Study outcomes and limitations: Estimated pretreatment TIL content predicted outcome after dendritic cell vaccination.

As to time point: after dendritic cell vaccination, including at tumor progression/relapse. Only patients with spare fresh-frozen tumor and over two years of follow-up were included. Here immunoSEQ multiplex PCR was the method, and the copy in TCRdb shows in-frame clones only, minus some. This sample has around 60,000 clones, with roughly 84% found just once. Points on this clone: Its cognate antigen is unknown.

Specimen: blood, collected after dendritic cell vaccination. The chain couples TRBV2 to TRBJ2-5; D is uncertain. The source of this sequence is a human donor with glioblastoma. CDR3 loop: CASNRYKETQYF. CDR3 nucleotide sequence: TGTGCCAGCAACAGATACAAAGAGACCCAGTACTTC.